Listed below are T cell receptor beta chains from one sample, sequenced in a study of vaccination and CD4 T cells after COVID-19. Their specific antigens are unknown. TCRdb fed the PCR reads into MiXCR, producing one record per CDR3 protein. This table has tens of thousands of distinct CDR3 sequences, approximately 50% appearing once. The sample consisted of CD4+ T cells from blood, cultured in vitro. The receptors here all came from a human donor who had recovered from COVID-19. Both conserved end residues are part of each CDR3. The order of the fields is D gene, clone size, J gene, V gene, CDR3 DNA, CDR3 protein. D genes are given only for firm matches. Size is stated for part of the rows, as once, few or many counts, or as a class when the clone is expanded.

>TRBD1|-|TRBJ1-2|TRBV5-1
TGCGCCAGCAGCGTGGCCCAGGGGGTTAACTATGGCTACACCTTC
CASSVAQGVNYGYTF
>-|-|TRBJ2-7|TRBV20-1
TGCAGTGCTAGAAAACAGGGTTACGAGCAGTACTTC
CSARKQGYEQYF
>-|-|TRBJ1-5|TRBV29-1
TGCAGCGTTGTTTCGGGGAGTGGAAATCAGCCCCAGCATTTT
CSVVSGSGNQPQHF
>-|-|TRBJ1-1|TRBV12-3/TRBV12-4
TGTGCCAGCAGTCTAGCACAGAAAGCTTTCTTT
CASSLAQKAFF
>TRBD1|few|TRBJ1-2|TRBV20-1
TGCAGTGCTCTACATAGACCAGGGGGCGGCTATGGCTACACCTTC
CSALHRPGGGYGYTF
>TRBD1|-|TRBJ1-5|TRBV6-2/TRBV6-3
TGTGCCAGCAGGACAGGGGGCTCGAATCAGCCCCAGCATTTT
CASRTGGSNQPQHF
>-|-|TRBJ2-2|TRBV7-8
TGTGCCAGCAGCTTACTTGGGCAAGGGGCCGGGGAGCTGTTTTTT
CASSLLGQGAGELFF
>-|-|TRBJ2-2|TRBV7-3
TGTGCCAGCAGCCCAAGGGGCAGGGGGAACACCGGGGAGCTGTTTTTT
CASSPRGRGNTGELFF
>-|few|TRBJ1-1|TRBV7-2
TGTGCCAGCAGCCCACGTGCCAGGGGATATGCGGAAGCTTTCTTT
CASSPRARGYAEAFF
>TRBD1|-|TRBJ2-7|TRBV20-1
TGCAGTGCTCGGACAGGAACCCACGAGCAGTACTTC
CSARTGTHEQYF
>TRBD1|-|TRBJ1-1|TRBV15
TGTGCCACCAGCGGGCTCTATTCCGGGACAGGGACTGAAGCTTTCTTT
CATSGLYSGTGTEAFF
>-|-|TRBJ1-1|TRBV2
TGTGCCTCCCGGGTTCGGGGAAACACTGAAGCTTTCTTT
CASRVRGNTEAFF